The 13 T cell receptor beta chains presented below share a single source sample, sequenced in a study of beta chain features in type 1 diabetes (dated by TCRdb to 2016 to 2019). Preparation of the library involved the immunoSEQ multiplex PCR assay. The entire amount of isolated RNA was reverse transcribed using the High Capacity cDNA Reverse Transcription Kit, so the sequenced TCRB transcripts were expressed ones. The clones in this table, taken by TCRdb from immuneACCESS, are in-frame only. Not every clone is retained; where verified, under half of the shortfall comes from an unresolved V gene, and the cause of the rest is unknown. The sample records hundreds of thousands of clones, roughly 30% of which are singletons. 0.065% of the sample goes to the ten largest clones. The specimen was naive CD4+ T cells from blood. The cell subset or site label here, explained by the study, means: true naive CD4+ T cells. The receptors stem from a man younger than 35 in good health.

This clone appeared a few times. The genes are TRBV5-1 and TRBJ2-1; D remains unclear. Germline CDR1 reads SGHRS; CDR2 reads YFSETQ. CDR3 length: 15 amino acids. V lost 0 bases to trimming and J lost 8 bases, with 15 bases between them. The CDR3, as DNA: TGCGCCAGCAGCTTGGTTGCGCACGCCGAGGATGAGCAGTTCTTC. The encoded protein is CASSLVAHAEDEQFF.

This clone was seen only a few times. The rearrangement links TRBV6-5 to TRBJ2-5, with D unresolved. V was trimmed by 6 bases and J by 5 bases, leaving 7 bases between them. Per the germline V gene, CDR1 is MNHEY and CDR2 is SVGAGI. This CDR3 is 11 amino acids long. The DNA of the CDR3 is TGTGCCAGCAGCCACGGGGAGACCCAGTACTTC. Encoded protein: CASSHGETQYF.

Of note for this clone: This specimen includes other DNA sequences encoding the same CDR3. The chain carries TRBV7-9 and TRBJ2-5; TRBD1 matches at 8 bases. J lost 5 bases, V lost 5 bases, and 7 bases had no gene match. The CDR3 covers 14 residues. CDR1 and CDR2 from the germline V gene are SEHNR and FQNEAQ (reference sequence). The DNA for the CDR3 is TGTGCCAGCAGCCGCGGACAGGGTGGGGAGACCCAGTACTTC. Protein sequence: CASSRGQGGETQYF.

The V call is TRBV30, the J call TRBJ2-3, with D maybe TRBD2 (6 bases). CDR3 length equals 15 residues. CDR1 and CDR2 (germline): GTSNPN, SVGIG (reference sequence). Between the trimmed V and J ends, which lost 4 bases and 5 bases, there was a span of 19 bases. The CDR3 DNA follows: TGTGCCTGGACAAAGGGGACGGGAGTGGTAGATACGCAGTATTTT. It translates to CAWTKGTGVVDTQYF.

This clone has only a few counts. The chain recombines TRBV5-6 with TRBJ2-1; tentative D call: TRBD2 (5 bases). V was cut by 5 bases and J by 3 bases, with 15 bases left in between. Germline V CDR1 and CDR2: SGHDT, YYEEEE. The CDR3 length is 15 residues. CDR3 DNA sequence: TGTGCCAGCAGGCTCGGCCCGGGGAGCTACAATGAGCAGTTCTTC. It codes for CASRLGPGSYNEQFF.

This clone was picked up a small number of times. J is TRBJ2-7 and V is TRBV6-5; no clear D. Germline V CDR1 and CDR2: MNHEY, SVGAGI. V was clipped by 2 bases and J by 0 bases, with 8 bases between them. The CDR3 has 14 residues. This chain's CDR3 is CASSYTVSSYEQYF. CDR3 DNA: TGTGCCAGCAGTTACACAGTTAGCTCCTACGAGCAGTACTTC.

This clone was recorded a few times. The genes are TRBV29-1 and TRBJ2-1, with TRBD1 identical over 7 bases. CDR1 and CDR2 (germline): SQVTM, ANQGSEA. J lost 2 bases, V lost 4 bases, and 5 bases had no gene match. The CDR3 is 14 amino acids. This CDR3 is CSVARQGTYNEQFF. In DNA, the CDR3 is TGCAGCGTTGCCCGACAGGGAACCTACAATGAGCAGTTCTTC.

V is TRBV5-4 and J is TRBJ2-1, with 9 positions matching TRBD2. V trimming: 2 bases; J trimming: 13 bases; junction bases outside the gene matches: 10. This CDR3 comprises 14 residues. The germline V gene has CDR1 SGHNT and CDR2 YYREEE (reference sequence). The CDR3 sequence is CASSFEIAGGRQFF. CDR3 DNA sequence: TGTGCCAGCAGCTTTGAGATCGCGGGAGGGCGTCAGTTCTTC. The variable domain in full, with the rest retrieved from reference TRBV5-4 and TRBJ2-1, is ETGVTQSPTHLIKTRGQQVTLRCSSQSGHNTVSWYQQALGQGPQFIFQYYREEENGRGNFPPRFSGLQFPNYSSELNVNALELDDSALYLCASSFEIAGGRQFFGPGTRLTVL.

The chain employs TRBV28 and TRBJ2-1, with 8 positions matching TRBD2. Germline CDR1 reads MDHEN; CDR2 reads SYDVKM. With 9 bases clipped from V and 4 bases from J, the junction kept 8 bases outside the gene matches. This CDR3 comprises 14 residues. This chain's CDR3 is CASDKLAEYNEQFF. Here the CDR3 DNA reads TGTGCCAGTGATAAACTAGCGGAGTACAATGAGCAGTTCTTC.

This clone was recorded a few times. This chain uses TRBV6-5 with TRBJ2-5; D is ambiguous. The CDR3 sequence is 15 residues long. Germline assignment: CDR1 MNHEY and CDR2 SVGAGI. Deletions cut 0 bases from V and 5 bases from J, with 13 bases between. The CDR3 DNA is TGTGCCAGCAGTTACTCGACTCCTAAAGGGGAGACCCAGTACTTC. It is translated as CASSYSTPKGETQYF.

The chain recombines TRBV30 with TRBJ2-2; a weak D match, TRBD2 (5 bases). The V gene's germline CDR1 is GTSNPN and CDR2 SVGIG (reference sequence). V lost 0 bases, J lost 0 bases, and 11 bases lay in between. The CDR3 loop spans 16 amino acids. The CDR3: CAWSVSRLSNTGELFF. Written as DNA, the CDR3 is TGTGCCTGGAGTGTCTCCAGACTATCGAACACCGGGGAGCTGTTTTTT. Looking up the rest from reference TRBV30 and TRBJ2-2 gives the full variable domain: SQTIHQWPATLVQPVGSPLSLECTVEGTSNPNLYWYRQAAGRGLQLLFYSVGIGQISSEVPQNLSASRPQDRQFILSSKKLLLSDSGFYLCAWSVSRLSNTGELFFGEGSRLTVL.

The CDR3 reads CASSLGLNTGELFF. The DNA for the CDR3 is TGCGCCAGCAGCTTGGGACTTAACACCGGGGAGCTGTTTTTT. V is TRBV5-1 and J is TRBJ2-2; D ambiguous. V lost 0 bases and J 2 bases, leaving 5 bases between the germline ends. Germline assignment: CDR1 SGHRS and CDR2 YFSETQ. The CDR3 runs 14 residues.

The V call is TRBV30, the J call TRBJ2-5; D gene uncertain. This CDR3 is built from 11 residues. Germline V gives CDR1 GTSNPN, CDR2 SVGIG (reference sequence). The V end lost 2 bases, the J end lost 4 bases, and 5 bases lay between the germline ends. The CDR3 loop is CAWSLLETQYF. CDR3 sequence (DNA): TGTGCCTGGAGTCTTTTAGAGACCCAGTACTTC.